Listed below are T cell receptor beta chains from one sample, sequenced in a study of cytomegalovirus exposure and HLA in healthy donors. Clones were sequenced by immunoSEQ multiplex PCR, and TCRdb holds only the in-frame ones, with some missing. The sample lists 75,000 to 80,000 clones, under 80% occurring once. The sample comprised PBMCs. The receptors derive from a male donor in good health and CMV-seropositive. The CDR3 runs from the conserved cysteine through the conserved F or W. Fields, in order: J gene, CDR3 length, D gene, V gene, clone size, CDR3 protein, CDR3 DNA. A D gene is named only where the DNA matches it firmly. Some rows mark clone size as missing; the rest say once, few, many or name a class of expanded clone.

TRBJ1-4	15	TRBD1	TRBV2	-	CASSGWTGVNEKLFF	TGTGCCAGCAGTGGATGGACAGGGGTAAATGAAAAACTGTTTTTT
TRBJ2-1	15	-	TRBV7-9	-	CASSFRGEGDNEQFF	TGTGCCAGCAGCTTCCGGGGGGAGGGGGACAATGAGCAGTTCTTC
TRBJ1-2	16	TRBD1	TRBV19	-	CASSARLTGPGSGYTF	TGTGCCAGTAGTGCCCGTCTGACAGGGCCGGGGAGCGGCTACACCTTC
TRBJ2-1	16	TRBD1	TRBV4-1	few	CASSQDLGTGGLEQFF	TGCGCCAGCAGCCAAGATCTAGGGACAGGGGGCCTTGAGCAGTTCTTC
TRBJ2-1	16	TRBD2	TRBV7-3	-	CASSVTSGSSYNEQFF	TGTGCCAGCAGCGTGACTAGCGGGAGCTCCTACAATGAGCAGTTCTTC
TRBJ2-7	13	-	TRBV28	-	CASRGTPTYEQYF	TGTGCCAGCAGGGGGACACCTACCTACGAGCAGTACTTC
TRBJ2-3	13	-	TRBV7-2	-	CASSLREADTQYF	TGTGCCAGCAGCTTAAGGGAGGCAGATACGCAGTATTTT
TRBJ2-3	15	-	TRBV7-3	-	CASSSGTVGRDTQYF	TGTGCCAGCAGCTCCGGGACCGTCGGGAGAGATACGCAGTATTTT
TRBJ2-7	15	-	TRBV7-2	-	CASVRGTTPAGEQYF	TGTGCCAGCGTTAGAGGGACGACCCCCGCGGGGGAGCAGTACTTC
TRBJ1-4	14	-	TRBV19	-	CASAGGQLDEKLFF	TGTGCCAGTGCGGGGGGCCAACTTGATGAAAAACTGTTTTTT
TRBJ2-5	15	-	TRBV6-1	-	CASSARLEYQETQYF	TGTGCCAGCAGTGCGCGACTCGAGTACCAAGAGACCCAGTACTTC
TRBJ1-5	12	TRBD1	TRBV10-3	-	CAISAGGGPQHF	TGTGCCATCAGCGCAGGGGGAGGGCCCCAGCATTTT
TRBJ1-2	12	-	TRBV28	-	CASSDSNYGYTF	TGTGCCAGCTCAGACAGTAACTATGGCTACACCTTC
TRBJ2-5	17	TRBD1	TRBV28	few	CASSSHRWTGVGETQYF	TGTGCCAGCAGTTCACACAGATGGACAGGGGTGGGGGAGACCCAGTACTTC
TRBJ1-2	18	TRBD1	TRBV4-2	-	CASSQDLPYDRANYGYTF	TGTGCCAGCAGCCAGGACTTACCCTACGACAGGGCTAACTATGGCTACACCTTC
TRBJ2-7	14	-	TRBV12-5	-	CASGYTGILYEQYF	TGTGCTAGTGGTTATACAGGGATCCTCTACGAGCAGTACTTC
TRBJ2-1	16	TRBD2	TRBV9	-	CASRAGGGGSYNEQFF	TGTGCCAGCAGAGCCGGCGGGGGGGGCTCCTACAATGAGCAGTTCTTC
TRBJ2-7	15	TRBD1	TRBV5-1	once	CASSFGTGGRDEQYF	TGCGCCAGCAGCTTTGGGACAGGGGGCCGGGACGAGCAGTACTTC
TRBJ2-7	15	-	TRBV7-6	few	CASSSVKSAASEQYF	TGTGCCAGCAGCTCGGTCAAGTCAGCGGCGAGCGAACAGTACTTC
TRBJ1-5	12	-	TRBV30	once	CAWSRGAQPQHF	TGTGCCTGGTCCAGGGGTGCTCAGCCCCAGCATTTT
TRBJ2-5	15	-	TRBV4-3	-	CASSQVYLTQETQYF	TGCGCCAGCAGCCAAGTCTACTTGACACAAGAGACCCAGTACTTC
TRBJ1-1	16	-	TRBV5-4	-	CASSLQNRVRNTEAFF	TGTGCCAGCAGCCTTCAAAACAGGGTCCGAAACACTGAAGCTTTCTTT
TRBJ2-3	15	TRBD1	TRBV5-4	-	CASSVGTDFTDTQYF	TGTGCCAGCAGCGTCGGGACAGATTTCACAGATACGCAGTATTTT
TRBJ2-7	14	TRBD2	TRBV10-2	-	CASRGAGGTYEQYF	TGCGCCAGCAGGGGAGCGGGAGGAACGTACGAGCAGTACTTC
TRBJ1-1	16	TRBD1	TRBV5-6	-	CASSPRQGRGNTEAFF	TGTGCCAGCAGTCCCCGACAGGGGCGTGGGAACACTGAAGCTTTCTTT
TRBJ2-1	14	-	TRBV9	-	CASRPGVSYNEQFF	TGTGCCAGCCGACCGGGGGTCTCCTACAATGAGCAGTTCTTC
TRBJ1-1	16	TRBD1	TRBV15	few	CATSSTSGTGGTEAFF	TGTGCCACCAGCAGCACATCCGGAACAGGGGGCACTGAAGCTTTCTTT
TRBJ2-6	15	TRBD1	TRBV7-3	few	CASRGQGTGANVLTF	TGTGCCAGCAGGGGACAGGGTACTGGGGCCAACGTCCTGACTTTC
TRBJ2-7	13	-	TRBV28	-	CASSLTDSCEQYF	TGTGCCAGCAGCCTGACAGACTCCTGCGAGCAGTACTTC